This T cell receptor beta chain was retrieved from a study of blood T cell repertoires in COVID-19. Across the whole study: COVID-19 samples, acute and convalescent, were from the United States, Italy and Spain. PBMCs, B-cell-depleted T cells, or T cells provided the cDNA or gDNA that made up the material.

Under the authors' procedure: The assay estimated nucleated cells by amplifying reference gene primers. Assay: immunoSEQ multiplex PCR; the TCRdb copy retains only in-frame clones and omits some. Clonal size and the V and J genes are those of that table, whereas D and trimming came from the DNA. The table has about 140,000 clones, approximately 88% seen once. The CDR3 contains 16 residues. The V gene lost 5 bases and the J gene lost 4 bases, with 18 bases spanning the gap. Per the germline V gene, CDR1 is SGDLS and CDR2 is YYNGEE. The chain is built from TRBV9 and TRBJ1-4; a weak D match, TRBD1 (6 bases). The material sequenced was peripheral blood. The source is a woman in her forties or fifties with acute or convalescent COVID-19. The CDR3 DNA sequence: TGTGCCAGCAGTGGAAACCTGGTAGGGGGTAATGAAAAACTGTTTTTT. Protein sequence: CASSGNLVGGNEKLFF.